Each of the 8 T cell receptor beta chains below was sequenced from the same sample in a study of shared T cell receptors in the human thymus. The assay was immunoSEQ multiplex PCR, and TCRdb's table has in-frame clones only and misses some. The data contain 540,000 or so clones, roughly 74% of them singletons. These data were also filed under a second study, of human thymus T cells.

The sequenced sample was thymocytes. The receptor source for this set is a boy under two years old with a congenital heart defect.

The V and J genes are TRBV5-1 and TRBJ2-7, with 8 bases matching TRBD1. Germline V gene sequence: CDR1 SGHRS, CDR2 YFSETQ. CDR3 length: 17 amino acids. V shed 4 bases, J shed 2 bases, and the junction held 14 bases outside the gene matches. CDR3 residues: CASSPGDRGLPPYEQYF. CDR3 bases: TGCGCCAGCAGCCCGGGAGACAGGGGATTGCCGCCCTACGAGCAGTACTTC.

The V call is TRBV14, the J call TRBJ2-1; 8 nucleotides match TRBD2. The germline V gene has CDR1 SGHDN and CDR2 FVKESK. V trimming: 0 bases; J trimming: 0 bases; junction bases outside the gene matches: 16. CDR3 length: 21 amino acids. The CDR3 sequence is CASSQERAREVILSSYNEQFF. The CDR3 DNA reads TGTGCCAGCAGCCAAGAACGGGCGCGGGAGGTCATTCTAAGCTCCTACAATGAGCAGTTCTTC.

This clone occurred a few times. The chain recombines TRBV13 with TRBJ2-7; 7 nucleotides align to TRBD2. Germline assignment: CDR1 PRHDT and CDR2 FYEKMQ (reference sequence). This CDR3 is 14 amino acids long. The trim removed 2 bases at V and 1 base at J, leaving 2 bases unmatched. CDR3 residues: CASSLRGESYEQYF. CDR3 nucleotide sequence: TGTGCCAGCAGCTTACGGGGGGAATCCTACGAGCAGTACTTC.

This chain joins TRBV5-4 and TRBJ2-1, with 10 bases lining up with TRBD2. V was clipped by 1 base and J by 6 bases; unmatched bases: 4. Germline-derived CDR1 and CDR2 are SGHNT and YYREEE (reference sequence). This CDR3 has 15 residues. This CDR3 is CASSLRLAGVNEQFF. The DNA of the CDR3 is TGTGCCAGCAGCTTGCGTCTAGCGGGAGTCAATGAGCAGTTCTTC.

V is TRBV19 and J is TRBJ1-4; 9 nucleotides line up with TRBD1. The V segment lost 9 bases and the J segment 5 bases; nucleotides outside the gene matches: 4. This CDR3 contains 13 residues. CDR1 is LNHDA and CDR2 is SQIVND in the germline V gene (reference sequence). The CDR3 is CASQTGGNEKLFF. For the CDR3, the DNA is TGTGCCAGCCAGACAGGGGGGAATGAAAAACTGTTTTTT.

V and J are TRBV27 and TRBJ2-7, with TRBD1 matching 8 bases. Per the germline V gene, CDR1 is MNHEY and CDR2 is SMNVEV (reference sequence). CDR3 length equals 16 residues. With V trimmed by 3 bases and J by 3 bases, 10 bases remained unmatched. The CDR3 protein is CASSFGAEQGDYEQYF. The CDR3 bases are TGTGCCAGCAGTTTCGGGGCGGAACAGGGGGACTACGAGCAGTACTTC.

This clone was recorded only once. The CDR3 nucleotides read TGTGCCAGCAGCAAACCCGGGACTCCGAGCACAGATACGCAGTATTTT. Protein product: CASSKPGTPSTDTQYF. The chain couples TRBV11-2 to TRBJ2-3; D is possibly TRBD2 (6 bases). The CDR3 contains 16 residues. V was pared by 5 bases and J by 0 bases, with 15 bases between. The germline gives CDR1 SGHAT, CDR2 FQNNGV.

The chain uses TRBV25-1 and TRBJ2-3; D gene uncertain. Germline CDR1 MGHDK, CDR2 SYGVNS. The ends were cut back, 4 bases at V and 0 bases at J, with 11 bases in the middle. The CDR3 is made up of 15 amino acids. CDR3 sequence reads: CASSGYPESTDTQYF. CDR3 nucleotide sequence: TGTGCCAGCAGTGGGTATCCCGAGAGCACAGATACGCAGTATTTT. Full variable domain (rest looked up from reference TRBV25-1 and TRBJ2-3): EADIYQTPRYLVIGTGKKITLECSQTMGHDKMYWYQQDPGMELHLIHYSYGVNSTEKGDLSSESTVSRIRTEHFPLTLESARPSHTSQYLCASSGYPESTDTQYFGPGTRLTVL.